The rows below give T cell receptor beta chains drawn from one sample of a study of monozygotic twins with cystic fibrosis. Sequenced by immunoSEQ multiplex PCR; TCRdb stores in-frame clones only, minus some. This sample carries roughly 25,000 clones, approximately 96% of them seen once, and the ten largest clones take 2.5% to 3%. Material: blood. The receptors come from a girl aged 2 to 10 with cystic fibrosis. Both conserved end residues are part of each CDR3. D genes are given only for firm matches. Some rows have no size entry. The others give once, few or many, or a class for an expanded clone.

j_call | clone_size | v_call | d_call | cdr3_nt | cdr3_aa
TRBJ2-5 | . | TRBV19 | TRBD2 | TGTGCCAGTAGTATTTCGAGTAGCGGGGGCTGGGGAGAGACCCAGTACTTC | CASSISSSGGWGETQYF
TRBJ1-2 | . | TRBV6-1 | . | TGTGCCAGCAGTGAACAGGGCTCATCTGGCTACACCTTC | CASSEQGSSGYTF
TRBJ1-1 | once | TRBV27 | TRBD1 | TGTGCCAGCAGCGCCTTGACAGGGATCCACACTGAAGCTTTCTTT | CASSALTGIHTEAFF
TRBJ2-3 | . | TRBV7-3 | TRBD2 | TGTGCCAGCAGCTTTAGACTAGCGGGCACAGATACGCAGTATTTT | CASSFRLAGTDTQYF
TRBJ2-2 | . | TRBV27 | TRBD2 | TGTGCCAGCAGTTCAACTAGCGGGAGGGGGGCCGGGGAGCTGTTTTTT | CASSSTSGRGAGELFF
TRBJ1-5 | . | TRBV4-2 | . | TGTGCCAGCAGCCAAGATCGGCATCGAGGGGGTGGTCAGCCCCAGCATTTT | CASSQDRHRGGGQPQHF
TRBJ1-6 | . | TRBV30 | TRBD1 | TGTGCCTGGACCCCCCGACAGGGGGCCCCCTTATCACCCCTCCACTTT | CAWTPRQGAPLSPLHF
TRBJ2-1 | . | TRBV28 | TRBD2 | TGTGCCAGCACCTCTGCCGGGACTAAGAGGCAGTTCTTC | CASTSAGTKRQFF
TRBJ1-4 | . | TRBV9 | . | TGTGCCAGCAGCGTAGTAGGGGACGAAAAACTGTTTTTT | CASSVVGDEKLFF
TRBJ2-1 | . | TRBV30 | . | TGTGCCTGGGCTGTGGTAGAGGGCTCCTACAATGAGCAGTTCTTC | CAWAVVEGSYNEQFF
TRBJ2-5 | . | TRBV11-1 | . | TGTGCCAGCAGCTTAGTCGGGGGACAAGAGACCCAGTACTTC | CASSLVGGQETQYF
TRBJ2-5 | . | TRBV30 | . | TGTGCCTGGAGTTCGGCTGAGGCCCAGTACTTC | CAWSSAEAQYF
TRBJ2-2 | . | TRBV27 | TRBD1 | TGTGCCAGCAGTAGGATACAGGGGGCAAGGTACACCGGGGAGCTGTTTTTT | CASSRIQGARYTGELFF
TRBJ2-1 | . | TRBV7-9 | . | TGTGCCAGCAGCCCCGGGGCGGCTGAGCAGTTCTTC | CASSPGAAEQFF
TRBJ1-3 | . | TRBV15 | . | TGTGCCACCAGCAGAGATTTAGGATCTGGAAACACCATATATTTT | CATSRDLGSGNTIYF
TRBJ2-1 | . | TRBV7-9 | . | TGTGCCAGCTTCCCGATCTGGAATGAGCAGTTCTTC | CASFPIWNEQFF
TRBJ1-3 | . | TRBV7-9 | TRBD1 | TGTGCCAGCAGCATTCAGGGGGTGACCATATATTTT | CASSIQGVTIYF
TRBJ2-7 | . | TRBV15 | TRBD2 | TGTGCCACCAGCAGAGATCTGCGGGAGCCGTCCTACGAGCAGTACTTC | CATSRDLREPSYEQYF
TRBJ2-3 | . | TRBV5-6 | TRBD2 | TGTGCCAGCAGCTCTCCCGGTGGGAGGGTGGCAGATACGCAGTATTTT | CASSSPGGRVADTQYF
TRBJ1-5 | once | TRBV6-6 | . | TGTGCCAGCAGTTACGGGTTCAATCAGCCCCAGCATTTT | CASSYGFNQPQHF
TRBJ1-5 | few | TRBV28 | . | TGTGCCGTGAAAGGGTTGTTCCAGCCCCAGCATTTT | CAVKGLFQPQHF
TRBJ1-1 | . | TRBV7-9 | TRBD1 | TGTGCCAGCAGCCGACAGGGTACAGCTTTCTTT | CASSRQGTAFF
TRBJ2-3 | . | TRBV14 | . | TGTGCCAGCAGCCAAGACCACGTCACAGATACGCAGTATTTT | CASSQDHVTDTQYF
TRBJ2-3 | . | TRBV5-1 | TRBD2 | TGCGCCAGCAGCTTGGGACCAACTAGCGGGAGTGGCACAGATACGCAGTATTTT | CASSLGPTSGSGTDTQYF
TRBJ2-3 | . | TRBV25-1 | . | TGTGCCAGCAGTGAGTCCCACCCGAGGACAAGCACAGATACGCAGTATTTT | CASSESHPRTSTDTQYF
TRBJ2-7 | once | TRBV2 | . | TGTGCCAGCAAGAAGGACTTGAACTCCTACGAGCAGTACTTC | CASKKDLNSYEQYF
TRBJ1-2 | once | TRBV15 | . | TGTGCCACCAGCAGAGGGAGGGATGGGGCTAACTATGGCTACACCTTC | CATSRGRDGANYGYTF
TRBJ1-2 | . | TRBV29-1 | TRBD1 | TGCAGCGCCCCCCGGACAGGGGTCTACGGCTACACCTTC | CSAPRTGVYGYTF
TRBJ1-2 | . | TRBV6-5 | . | TGTGCCAGCAGTTCTGACTCGGCCCCCTATGGCTACACCTTC | CASSSDSAPYGYTF
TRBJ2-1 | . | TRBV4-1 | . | TGCGCCAGCAGACAAGGTGGGGGGAATGAGCAGTTCTTC | CASRQGGGNEQFF
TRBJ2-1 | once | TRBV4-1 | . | TGCGCCAGCAGCCAAGAAGTGGAGCACTCCTATTCCTACAATGAGCAGTTCTTC | CASSQEVEHSYSYNEQFF
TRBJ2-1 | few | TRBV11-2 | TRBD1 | TGTGCCAGCAGGCCGGGACAGGCTTGGGATGAGCAGTTCTTC | CASRPGQAWDEQFF
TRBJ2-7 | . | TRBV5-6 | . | TGTGCCAGCAGCTGGAGGCAGCACGACGAGCAGTACTTC | CASSWRQHDEQYF
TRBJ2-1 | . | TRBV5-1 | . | TGCGCCAGCAGCTTTGACGGGGGTTTGAATGAGCAGTTCTTC | CASSFDGGLNEQFF
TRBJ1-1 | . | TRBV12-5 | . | TGTGCTAGTGGTCTGTGGAACAGGGACGAGGTGAACACTGAAGCTTTCTTT | CASGLWNRDEVNTEAFF
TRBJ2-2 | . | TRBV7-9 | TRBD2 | TGTGCCAGCAGCTCTAGACTAGCGGGAGTAGTCGGGGAGCTGTTTTTT | CASSSRLAGVVGELFF
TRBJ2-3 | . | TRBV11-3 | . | TGTGCCAGCAGCTTAGGTTCGGGGCAGGTAACAGATACGCAGTATTTT | CASSLGSGQVTDTQYF
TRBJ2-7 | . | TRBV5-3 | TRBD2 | TGTGCCAGAACTCCCGAGGCGGGAGGGCCTAGCGAGCAGTACTTC | CARTPEAGGPSEQYF
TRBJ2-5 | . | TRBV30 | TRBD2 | TGTGCCTGGAGTGTACTAGCGGGTGTACCCCAGGGTGACTTC | CAWSVLAGVPQGDF
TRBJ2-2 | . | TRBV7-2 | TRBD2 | TGTGCCAGCAGCTCCGCCGGGACTAGCGGGAGGCGAGACACCGGGGAGCTGTTTTTT | CASSSAGTSGRRDTGELFF
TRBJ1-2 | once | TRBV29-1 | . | TGCAGCGTTGAAGATGAGGCAGTCGGATATGGCTACACCTTC | CSVEDEAVGYGYTF